The 4 T cell receptor beta chains below were found in one sample sequenced in a study of blood T cell repertoires in COVID-19. Generated by immunoSEQ multiplex PCR, the TCRdb table keeps only in-frame clones and is missing some. The sample records tens of thousands of clones, more than 75% being singletons. The sample was peripheral blood. These receptors originate from a human donor with active COVID-19. The donor label of this sample is uncertain.

The V and J genes are TRBV5-4 and TRBJ1-1; 9 positions match TRBD1. With 4 bases clipped from V and 5 bases from J, the junction kept 6 bases outside the gene matches. The CDR3 consists of 14 residues. Germline lookup yields CDR1 SGHNT and CDR2 YYREEE (reference sequence). CDR3 sequence: CASSRDRAETEAFF. DNA of the CDR3: TGTGCCAGCAGCCGGGACAGGGCAGAGACTGAAGCTTTCTTT.

This sequence joins TRBV7-8 and TRBJ1-3, with TRBD1 as a possible D gene (6 bases). The V end lost 4 bases, the J end lost 0 bases, and 7 bases lay between the germline ends. The CDR3 totals 14 residues. Germline V gene lookup returns CDR1 SGHVS and CDR2 FQNEAQ. CDR3 loop: CASSWDNSGNTIYF. As DNA, the CDR3 is TGTGCCAGCAGCTGGGACAACTCTGGAAACACCATATATTTT.

The gene calls are TRBV2 and TRBJ2-4; D might be TRBD1 (5 bases). The CDR3 is 16 residues long. V lost 5 bases and J 1 base, leaving 15 bases between the germline ends. The germline V gene has CDR1 SNHLY and CDR2 FYNNEI. Here the CDR3 reads CASSPTPGFAKNIQYF. DNA of the CDR3: TGTGCCAGCAGTCCGACCCCAGGGTTTGCCAAAAACATTCAGTACTTC.

The rearrangement joins TRBV10-3 to TRBJ2-2; D call uncertain. The germline gives CDR1 ENHRY, CDR2 SYGVKD. Trimming took 6 bases from V and 1 from J, leaving 9 bases between them. CDR3 length equals 14 residues. CDR3 residues: CAIRAQLNTGELFF. DNA for the CDR3: TGTGCCATCAGGGCACAATTGAACACCGGGGAGCTGTTTTTT.